Presented here are 19 T cell receptor beta chains from one specimen sequenced in a study of CXCR3-negative and CXCR3-positive naive CD8 T cells (dated by TCRdb to between 2018 and 2020). Results and caveats for the whole study, not just this receptor: TRB CDR3s from CXCR3-positive naive cells showed higher hydrophobicity (lower Kidera factor 4), lower energy, and higher strength and volume indices than CXCR3-negative naive cells.

What these receptors recognize is not known. Sequencing was carried out with a NextSeq 550. The Human TCR Profiling Kit (MiLaboratory) was used to make UMI-labeled 5' RACE TRB cDNA libraries. After the reads were reprocessed by TCRdb, one entry was made per CDR3 protein sequence, with no DNA. The data table for this sample lists some 140,000 distinct CDR3 sequences. The ten largest account for approximately 0.51% of the sample. The material sequenced was naive CXCR3+ CD8+ T cells from blood. This specimen's cell subset or site label, per the study, means: CD45RO-CCR7+CD27+CD95- naive CD8+ T cells expressing CXCR3 (TNR3+). All receptors derive from a human donor in good health. Some clones in this sample may be carry-over from other donors' samples.

The gene calls are TRBV7-9 and TRBJ2-3; TCRdb names TRBD2, which stays unverified in the absence of DNA. The CDR3 extends over 16 amino acids. Per the germline V gene, CDR1 is SEHNR and CDR2 is FQNEAQ (reference sequence). The CDR3 protein is CASSLAGGPRSDTQYF.

The chain is built from TRBV19 and TRBJ1-1. Germline CDR1 LNHDA, CDR2 SQIVND (reference sequence). The CDR3 has 15 residues. The CDR3 spells CASSIAGGSFTEAFF.

V is TRBV7-9 and J is TRBJ2-1; TCRdb designates TRBD2, a call that cannot be tested without DNA. CDR1 and CDR2 from the germline V gene are SEHNR and FQNEAQ (reference sequence). The CDR3 runs 16 residues. The CDR3 reads CASSFSTSGGDNEQFF.

V is TRBV7-9 and J is TRBJ2-7; checking the TCRdb D call of TRBD1 is not possible without DNA. The germline CDR1 and CDR2 sequences are SEHNR and FQNEAQ (reference sequence). The CDR3 is 15 amino acids. The CDR3 here is CASSLDWDRSYEQYF.

The chain carries TRBV7-9 and TRBJ2-1; TCRdb names TRBD2, which stays unverified in the absence of DNA. This CDR3 is built from 14 residues. Germline CDR1 reads SEHNR; CDR2 reads FQNEAQ (reference sequence). The CDR3 is CASSSGLGLNEQFF.

This chain uses TRBV6-2 or TRBV6-3 with TRBJ2-7; TCRdb names TRBD1, which stays unverified in the absence of DNA. The V gene's germline CDR1 is MNHEY and CDR2 SVGEGT. This CDR3 is built from 14 residues. The CDR3: CASSYEGRRYEQYF.

The V gene is TRBV28, the J gene TRBJ1-2. Per the germline V gene, CDR1 is MDHEN and CDR2 is SYDVKM. The CDR3 runs 14 residues. The CDR3 sequence: CASSNKGSWGGYTF.

The chain is built from TRBV29-1 and TRBJ2-7; the D call of TRBD1 rests on TCRdb alone, since no DNA is present to check it. Germline V gene lookup returns CDR1 SQVTM and CDR2 ANQGSEA. The CDR3 is 14 residues long. Here the CDR3 reads CSVEGWGGPYEQYF.

V gene TRBV5-6 combines with J gene TRBJ1-1. In germline, CDR1 is SGHDT, CDR2 YYEEEE. The length of the CDR3 is 14 residues. This chain's CDR3 is CASSLIFMNTEAFF. Filled out from reference TRBV5-6 and TRBJ1-1, the complete variable domain reads DAGVTQSPTHLIKTRGQQVTLRCSPKSGHDTVSWYQQALGQGPQFIFQYYEEEERQRGNFPDRFSGHQFPNYSSELNVNALLLGDSALYLCASSLIFMNTEAFFGQGTRLTVV.

The chain couples TRBV9 to TRBJ1-5; TCRdb's D call, TRBD1, is unchecked because there is no DNA. Germline loops: CDR1 SGDLS, CDR2 YYNGEE. This CDR3 is built from 17 residues. This CDR3 is CASSSGQGWASNQPQHF.

The chain recombines TRBV5-1 with TRBJ2-1; TCRdb lists TRBD2, though no DNA is available to test this call. The germline gives CDR1 SGHRS, CDR2 YFSETQ. The CDR3 runs 15 residues. CDR3 region: CASSLPAGDYNEQFF.

The chain couples TRBV21-1 to TRBJ2-3; TCRdb's D gene call, TRBD1, goes unchecked for lack of DNA. TRBV21-1 is a listed pseudogene. This CDR3 is built from 16 residues. Here the CDR3 reads CASSKVPGGAEDTQYF.

The CDR3 region is CASSLDGGQETQYF. The chain recombines TRBV7-2 with TRBJ2-5; the D call of TRBD1 rests on TCRdb alone, since no DNA is present to check it. This CDR3 is 14 amino acids long. Germline V CDR1 and CDR2: SGHTA, FQGNSA.

This rearrangement joins TRBV28 to TRBJ2-2; TCRdb designates TRBD1, a call that cannot be tested without DNA. Germline loops: CDR1 MDHEN, CDR2 SYDVKM. CDR3 size: 12 residues. CDR3 loop: CATKSGGGELFF.

The rearrangement links TRBV27 to TRBJ1-2; the D gene TCRdb calls, TRBD1, cannot be checked with no DNA. The length of the CDR3 is 14 residues. Germline V gene lookup returns CDR1 MNHEY and CDR2 SMNVEV (reference sequence). CDR3 protein: CASSLGGPNYGYTF.

This chain joins TRBV2 and TRBJ2-2; the D gene TCRdb calls, TRBD1, cannot be checked with no DNA. This CDR3 region has 14 residues. CDR1 is SNHLY, CDR2 FYNNEI, per germline. The CDR3 spells CASRQGGYTGELFF.

The chain couples TRBV11-2 to TRBJ2-1; without DNA, the TCRdb call of TRBD2 cannot be checked. This CDR3 spans 12 amino acids. CDR1 and CDR2 from the germline V gene are SGHAT and FQNNGV. CDR3: CASSPAYGEQFF.

This rearrangement joins TRBV28 to TRBJ2-3; absent DNA, TCRdb's TRBD2 call cannot be checked. This CDR3 comprises 14 residues. The germline V gene has CDR1 MDHEN and CDR2 SYDVKM. The chain's CDR3 is CASSDGLLEDTQYF.

This chain connects TRBV7-9 to TRBJ2-1; as DNA is missing, the TRBD2 call by TCRdb cannot be tested. The CDR3 sequence is 14 residues long. Per germline, CDR1 SEHNR and CDR2 FQNEAQ (reference sequence). The CDR3 spells CASSLGLGKGEQFF.